Presented here are 20 T cell receptor beta chains from one specimen sequenced in a study of vaccination and CD4 T cells after COVID-19. Cultured CD4+ T-cell DNA underwent Oncomine TCR Beta short-read sequencing. One entry per CDR3 protein results from TCRdb running MiXCR on the PCR reads. This table has 15,000 to 20,000 distinct CDR3 sequences, 43% appearing once. Treatment here: roughly 11-day PBMC culture with coronavirus spike peptide pools or control peptides (ViraFEST assay). The antigens of these receptors remain unknown. This sample comprised CD4+ T cells from blood, cultured in vitro, obtained after SARS-CoV-2 vaccination. These receptors originate from a human donor who had recovered from COVID-19.

The chain employs TRBV7-6 and TRBJ2-5; TRBD2 is a possible D gene (7 bases). The ends were cut back, 7 bases at V and 5 bases at J, with 17 bases in the middle. The CDR3 extends over 14 amino acids. Germline lookup yields CDR1 SGHVS and CDR2 FNYEAQ. The DNA for the CDR3 is TGTGCCAGCATGAGGGGGGGACAATCGGAGACCCAGTACTTC. Its translation: CASMRGGQSETQYF. Full variable domain (outside the CDR3, taken from reference TRBV7-6 and TRBJ2-5): GAGVSQSPRYKVTKRGQDVALRCDPISGHVSLYWYRQALGQGPEFLTYFNYEAQQDKSGLPNDRFSAERPEGSISTLTIQRTEQRDSAMYRCASMRGGQSETQYFGPGTRLLVL.

This clonotype was found a few times. This chain uses TRBV7-9 with TRBJ1-2; D not certain. V dropped 4 bases and J dropped 4 bases, with 7 bases sitting between them. This CDR3 has 12 amino acids. Germline values: CDR1 SEHNR, CDR2 FQNEAQ (reference sequence). CDR3 coding DNA: TGTGCCAGCAGCTCGACTATCTATGGCTACACCTTC. Residues: CASSSTIYGYTF.

This clonotype is judged large. V usage is TRBV15 and J usage is TRBJ1-5; TRBD1 might be the D (6 bases). Deletions cut 5 bases from V and 4 bases from J, with 12 bases between. Germline values: CDR1 LNHNV, CDR2 YYDKDF (reference sequence). There are 14 residues in the CDR3. CDR3 sequence: CATSWGQGNQPQHF. DNA for the CDR3: TGTGCCACCAGCTGGGGGCAGGGGAATCAGCCCCAGCATTTT.

The chain combines TRBV2 with TRBJ2-5; the D gene is possibly TRBD1 (5 bases). CDR3 length: 15 amino acids. Germline assignment: CDR1 SNHLY and CDR2 FYNNEI. Between the trimmed V and J ends, which lost 7 bases and 4 bases, there was a span of 19 bases. CDR3 amino acids: CASTEDRGSLETQYF. The DNA of the CDR3 is TGTGCCAGCACCGAAGATAGGGGTTCTTTAGAGACCCAGTACTTC.

The rearrangement joins TRBV20-1 to TRBJ2-3; D possibly corresponds to TRBD2 (6 bases). V dropped 6 bases and J dropped 2 bases, with 12 bases sitting between them. Germline V gene sequence: CDR1 DFQATT, CDR2 SNEGSKA (reference sequence). The length of the CDR3 is 13 residues. For the CDR3, the DNA is TGCAGTGCCCCGGGACTTCCCACAGATACGCAGTATTTT. It encodes CSAPGLPTDTQYF.

The chain combines TRBV7-9 with TRBJ2-1, with 9 bases identical to TRBD2. Losses at the gene ends were 3 bases for V and 5 bases for J; bases not matched to a gene: 5. The CDR3 contains 15 residues. Per the germline V gene, CDR1 is SEHNR and CDR2 is FQNEAQ (reference sequence). The CDR3: CASSFTSGYNNEQFF. Here the CDR3 DNA reads TGTGCCAGCAGCTTCACTAGCGGGTACAACAATGAGCAGTTCTTC.

V and J are TRBV6-1 and TRBJ1-1; D is possibly TRBD1 (5 bases). This CDR3 has 14 amino acids. CDR1 is MNHNS, CDR2 SASEGT, per germline. Between the trimmed V and J ends, which lost 5 bases and 4 bases, there was a span of 14 bases. The CDR3 reads CASSLRQRSTEAFF. In DNA form, the CDR3 reads TGTGCCAGCAGTCTCAGACAGCGAAGCACTGAAGCTTTCTTT.

The J gene is TRBJ2-7, the V gene TRBV5-1, with 8 positions matching TRBD1. Germline lookup yields CDR1 SGHRS and CDR2 YFSETQ. CDR3 length: 14 residues. J lost 3 bases, V lost 0 bases, and 2 bases had no gene match. The CDR3 here is CASSLDRGDYEQYF. The CDR3 DNA reads TGCGCCAGCAGCTTGGACAGGGGGGACTACGAGCAGTACTTC.

The chain recombines TRBV5-6 with TRBJ2-1; no clear D gene. Trimming took 3 bases from V and 11 from J, leaving 12 bases between them. From germline, CDR1 is SGHDT and CDR2 YYEEEE. This CDR3 is built from 12 residues. CDR3 sequence (DNA): TGTGCCAGCAGCTACGACAATCTAAAGCAGTTCTTC. Translating gives CASSYDNLKQFF.

In its sample, this clonotype was seen a few times. The chain carries TRBV10-3 and TRBJ2-3; D remains ambiguous. The V gene lost 1 base and the J gene lost 0 bases, with 5 bases spanning the gap. Germline-derived CDR1 and CDR2 are ENHRY and SYGVKD. The CDR3 has 14 residues. The CDR3 protein is CAISEWESTDTQYF. As DNA, the CDR3 is TGTGCCATCAGTGAGTGGGAAAGCACAGATACGCAGTATTTT.

This clonotype was counted a few times. The chain couples TRBV10-2 to TRBJ2-1, with 7 bases lining up with TRBD2. CDR1 and CDR2 from the germline V gene are WSHSY and SAAADI. The CDR3 spans 15 residues. V gave up 1 base and J gave up 4 bases; unmatched junction bases: 4. DNA for the CDR3: TGCGCCAGCAGTGAGTACCTAGCGGAGTACAATGAGCAGTTCTTC. It specifies CASSEYLAEYNEQFF.

The CDR3, as DNA: TGTGCCAGCAGCCAAATATGGGGCGCGGACACCGGGGAGCTGTTTTTT. Translation gives CASSQIWGADTGELFF. This sequence joins TRBV14 and TRBJ2-2; D is perhaps TRBD1 (5 bases). Germline CDR1 SGHDN, CDR2 FVKESK. This CDR3 region has 16 residues. V was pared by 2 bases and J by 3 bases, with 13 bases between.

The rearrangement uses TRBV19 and TRBJ1-3; D remains unclear. CDR3 size: 14 residues. The germline V gene encodes CDR1 LNHDA and CDR2 SQIVND (reference sequence). Trimming stripped 6 bases from V and 4 bases from J, with 13 bases between. The CDR3 loop reads CASSSGTDGNTIYF. The CDR3, as DNA: TGTGCCAGTAGCAGCGGCACAGACGGAAACACCATATATTTT.

This clonotype was recorded a few times. The gene calls are TRBV4-3 and TRBJ2-5, with D perhaps matching TRBD2 (6 bases). The CDR3 contains 16 residues. CDR1 and CDR2 from the germline V gene are LGHNA and YSLEER. The V end was cut by 1 base, the J end by 0 bases, with 12 bases between. CDR3 coding DNA: TGCGCCAGCAGCCAAGGGAGGCGGGACTACCAAGAGACCCAGTACTTC. It translates to CASSQGRRDYQETQYF.

CDR3 sequence: CSARTDRGFLDTEAFF. CDR3 DNA: TGCAGTGCTAGAACGGACAGGGGCTTCCTCGACACTGAAGCTTTCTTT. The gene calls are TRBV20-1 and TRBJ1-1; 9 nucleotides agree with TRBD1. The junction had 10 bases not matched to a gene; V was cut back by 2 bases and J by 3 bases. CDR3 length: 16 amino acids. Germline CDR1 is DFQATT and CDR2 is SNEGSKA (reference sequence).

Relative to its sample, this clonotype is medium-sized. This chain joins TRBV20-1 and TRBJ2-5; 7 nucleotides align to TRBD2. CDR1 is DFQATT and CDR2 is SNEGSKA in the germline V gene (reference sequence). The junction had 5 bases not matched to a gene; V was cut back by 0 bases and J by 4 bases. The CDR3 has 14 residues. DNA of the CDR3: TGCAGTGCTAGAGATCCTAGCGGACGAGAGACCCAGTACTTC. Encoded protein: CSARDPSGRETQYF.

There are a few counts of this clonotype. The chain has TRBV19 and TRBJ1-2; D gene ambiguous. CDR1 and CDR2 from the germline V gene are LNHDA and SQIVND (reference sequence). CDR3 length equals 15 residues. Between the trimmed V and J ends, which lost 5 bases and 2 bases, there was a span of 15 bases. The CDR3 is CASSPFLGSNYGYTF. CDR3 sequence (DNA): TGTGCCAGTAGTCCTTTTCTCGGTTCAAACTATGGCTACACCTTC.

The chain employs TRBV20-1 and TRBJ2-1, with unresolved D. Trimming shortened V by 0 bases and J by 7 bases, and 10 bases separated the two germline ends. CDR1 is DFQATT and CDR2 is SNEGSKA in the germline V gene (reference sequence). The CDR3 is 13 residues long. In DNA, the CDR3 is TGCAGTGCTAGAGATCCCACCCCTAATGAGCAGTTCTTC. Amino acid sequence: CSARDPTPNEQFF.

This chain uses TRBV6-1 with TRBJ1-5; D gene unclear. Germline V lookup: CDR1 MNHNS, CDR2 SASEGT. V lost 5 bases and J 0 bases, leaving 8 bases between the germline ends. The CDR3 length is 14 residues. The CDR3 region has the DNA TGTGCCAGCAGTAGGACCCGTAGCAATCAGCCCCAGCATTTT. Amino acid sequence: CASSRTRSNQPQHF.

Here the CDR3 DNA reads TGTGCCAGCAGTTCCCAGGGGGGAGGGTTCTTC. The encoded protein is CASSSQGGGFF. The chain couples TRBV28 to TRBJ2-1; D possibly corresponds to TRBD1 (7 bases). The germline V gene encodes CDR1 MDHEN and CDR2 SYDVKM. Deletions cut 4 bases from V and 15 bases from J, with 13 bases between. This CDR3 contains 11 residues. Supplemented by reference TRBV28 and TRBJ2-1, the full variable domain reads DVKVTQSSRYLVKRTGEKVFLECVQDMDHENMFWYRQDPGLGLRLIYFSYDVKMKEKGDIPEGYSVSREKKERFSLILESASTNQTSMYLCASSSQGGGFFGPGTRLTVL.